This record looks at one TCR beta chain sequence and its context. The specificity of this receptor is unknown. Base qualities are missing; no much larger clone stands one base away. From the cysteine through the phenylalanine, the CDR3 covers 17 amino acids. This entry keeps only the CDR3 DNA: 51 bases, framed from base 1. V is reduced by 6 bases and J by 0 bases, leaving a spacing of 18 bases between them. Taken from the germline V gene, the CDR1 and CDR2 loops are SGHVT and SQSDAQ. This sample is drawn from a study of T cell repertoires in cytomegalovirus infection (dated by TCRdb to between 2018 and 2021). Study-level background: The peptide stimulations were aimed at well-studied HLA-B-restricted epitopes as well as recently identified HLA-C-restricted CMV epitopes, whose presentation resists viral immunomodulation. The HLA type of each donor mattered for the analysis, because public TCR beta signatures pointed to carriage of CMV infection along with the matching HLA type.

Instrument used: Illumina HiSeq 1500. The public reads were run again by TCRdb, first through fastp at Q25 and then through MiXCR, and only productive beta chains were kept. One record per CDR3 amino acid sequence lists the most common genes and DNA. The table for this sample lists 300,000 to 400,000 distinct CDR3 sequences; just under 30% of them were counted only once. In total, the top ten clones hold 20% of the sample. Study-wide findings and limitations: In both this cohort and an independent roughly 400-donor cohort, the cumulative frequency of public TCR beta family members distinguished carriers of CMV infection plus the relevant HLA type. The ex vivo response was dominated by HLA-C-restricted CMV-specific TCR beta clonotypes, which also provided the single most frequent clonotype in two of eight donors.

Read against the paper, the sample's treatment or condition label means: in vitro stimulation with specific CMV peptide epitopes to enrich CMV-specific T cells. The material was cultured PBMCs, obtained from culture after CMV antigen stimulation. In this chain, TRBV7-4 is recombined with TRBJ1-3, with no confidently assigned D gene. This clonotype was sampled from a human donor in good health (CMV status not recorded). Some clones in this sample may be carry-over from other donors' samples. The sequenced DNA is TGTGCCAGCAGTATCAGCGGCGGGCGTCTCTCTGGAAACACCATATATTTT. Translated, it reads CASSISGGRLSGNTIYF.